This TCR beta chain was captured in a study of blood T cells in healthy people across ages. General study findings and limits: Observed TCR beta diversity per million T cells went down as age went up. This fall followed a roughly linear course with age. TCR beta diversity tracked closely with naive T cell percentage.

Germline CDR1 is SQVTM and CDR2 is ANQGSEA. V gave up 7 bases and J gave up 8 bases, with 20 bases separating them. The CDR3 extends over 13 amino acids. A second roughly 6 to 11 cycle PCR used barcoded and J-beta primers. Tagging of each cDNA molecule was performed by a template-switch adaptor with 12 random nucleotides. Every individual sample yielded 2.5 million or more paired-end reads (each containing CDR3). TCRdb re-called the 5' RACE reads with MiXCR, one entry per CDR3 protein. The sample carries 450,000 to 700,000 distinct CDR3 sequences, 27% recorded once. This clonotype was seen only once. Its antigen is undetermined.

This receptor was taken from a woman in her 70s in good health. Sequenced sample: blood. The J gene is TRBJ1-2, the V gene TRBV29-1, with TRBD1 as a possible D gene (5 bases). Here the CDR3 DNA reads TGCAGCGCAGGGACCTCCCAAGCGGGGGGCTACACCTTC. Its protein is CSAGTSQAGGYTF. The full variable domain, completed using reference TRBV29-1 and TRBJ1-2, is SAVISQKPSRDICQRGTSLTIQCQVDSQVTMMFWYRQQPGQSLTLIATANQGSEATYESGFVIDKFPISRPNLTFSTLTVSNMSPEDSSIYLCSAGTSQAGGYTFGSGTRLTVV.